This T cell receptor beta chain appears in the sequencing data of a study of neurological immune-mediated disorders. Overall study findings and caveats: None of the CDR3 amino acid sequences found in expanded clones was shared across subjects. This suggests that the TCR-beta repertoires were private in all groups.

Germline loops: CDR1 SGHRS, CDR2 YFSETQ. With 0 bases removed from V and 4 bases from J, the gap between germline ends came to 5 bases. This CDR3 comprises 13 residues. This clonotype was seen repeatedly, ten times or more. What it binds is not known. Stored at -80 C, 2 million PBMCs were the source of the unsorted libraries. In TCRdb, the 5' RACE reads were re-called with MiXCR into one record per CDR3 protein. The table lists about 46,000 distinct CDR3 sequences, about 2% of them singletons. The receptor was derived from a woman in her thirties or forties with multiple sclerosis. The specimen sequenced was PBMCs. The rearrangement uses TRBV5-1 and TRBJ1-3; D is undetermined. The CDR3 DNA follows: TGCGCCAGCAGCTTGGGGGTAGGAAACACCATATATTTT. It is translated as CASSLGVGNTIYF.